A single sample gave rise to the 17 T cell receptor beta chains below, sequenced in a study of OX40 agonist ivuxolimab in advanced cancers. This table comes from immunoSEQ multiplex PCR, and its TCRdb copy is limited to in-frame clones, with some not included. The sample contains tens of thousands of clones, more than 80% of which appear only once. Source: CD4+ or CD8+ T cells sorted from blood, taken in a trial of the OX40 agonist ivuxolimab. All receptors come from an adult with an advanced solid tumor such as melanoma, head and neck, liver or kidney cancer.

This clone was found a few times. This chain uses TRBV20-1 with TRBJ2-1; D remains ambiguous. The germline V gene encodes CDR1 DFQATT and CDR2 SNEGSKA (reference sequence). Trimming took off 5 bases at V and 5 bases at J, with 4 bases between the two ends. The CDR3 is 10 residues long. CDR3 region: CSAVNNEQFF. In DNA form, the CDR3 reads TGCAGTGCTGTGAACAATGAGCAGTTCTTC.

The chain couples TRBV5-1 to TRBJ1-2, with 12 bases that match TRBD1. Per germline, CDR1 SGHRS and CDR2 YFSETQ. V shed 4 bases and J 7 bases; nucleotides not matched to a gene: 14. The CDR3 runs 17 residues. The chain's CDR3 is CASSPTYGTGGVGGYTF. The DNA for the CDR3 is TGCGCCAGCAGCCCCACCTACGGGACAGGGGGCGTGGGTGGCTACACCTTC.

This chain joins TRBV7-2 and TRBJ2-3; 7 bases align to TRBD2. Germline values: CDR1 SGHTA, CDR2 FQGNSA. V gave up 6 bases and J gave up 4 bases; unmatched junction bases: 13. This CDR3 has 16 amino acids. CDR3 nucleotide sequence: TGTGCCAGCAGTTTTCGGGGAGGGGATTTCGCAGATACGCAGTATTTT. It translates to CASSFRGGDFADTQYF.

The genes are TRBV18 and TRBJ2-5; D gene ambiguous. This CDR3 is 16 amino acids long. Trimming took 2 bases from V and 2 from J, leaving 15 bases between them. The germline V gene has CDR1 KGHSH and CDR2 LQKENI. The CDR3 here is CASSPVSPIQQETQYF. CDR3 in DNA: TGTGCCAGCTCACCAGTCTCGCCTATCCAACAAGAGACCCAGTACTTC. Filled out from reference TRBV18 and TRBJ2-5, the complete variable domain reads NAGVMQNPRHLVRRRGQEARLRCSPMKGHSHVYWYRQLPEEGLKFMVYLQKENIIDESGMPKERFSAEFPKEGPSILRIQQVVRGDSAAYFCASSPVSPIQQETQYFGPGTRLLVL.

This chain joins TRBV6-5 and TRBJ2-7, with a weak D call TRBD1 (5 bases). Looked up from germline, CDR1 is MNHEY and CDR2 is SVGAGI. The CDR3 sequence is 15 residues long. V lost 1 base, J lost 0 bases, and 10 bases lay in between. The CDR3 reads CASSYWGPISYEQYF. The CDR3, as DNA: TGTGCCAGCAGTTACTGGGGCCCAATCTCCTACGAGCAGTACTTC.

Regarding this clone: Different DNA sequences within this sample yield the same CDR3. The gene calls are TRBV18 and TRBJ1-5; D is uncertain. Trimming stripped 1 base from V and 1 base from J, with 2 bases between. The CDR3 spans 13 residues. CDR1 and CDR2 from the germline V gene are KGHSH and LQKENI. The CDR3 coding sequence is TGTGCCAGCTCACCACAGAGCAATCAGCCCCAGCATTTT. Translated: CASSPQSNQPQHF.

CDR3 DNA sequence: TGTGCCAGCAGTACCACAGGGGTTCAGCCCCAGCATTTT. Residues: CASSTTGVQPQHF. V gene TRBV28 combines with J gene TRBJ1-5, with TRBD1 matching 7 bases. The V gene's germline CDR1 is MDHEN and CDR2 SYDVKM. V was pared by 5 bases and J by 6 bases, with 4 bases of the junction left unmatched. The CDR3 is 13 amino acids.

This clone occurred once. The chain combines TRBV14 with TRBJ2-7; either TRBD1 or TRBD2 may fit D (5 bases each). Per germline, CDR1 SGHDN and CDR2 FVKESK. This CDR3 has 13 amino acids. Deletions cut 4 bases from V and 9 bases from J, with 16 bases between. In DNA, the CDR3 is TGTGCCAGCAGCCCTTTGGGACGGGCTCGGCAGTACTTC. The encoded protein is CASSPLGRARQYF.

The chain uses TRBV2 and TRBJ1-2; the D is unclear. The CDR3 has 13 residues. Trimming shortened V by 6 bases and J by 1 base, and 9 bases separated the two germline ends. Germline V gives CDR1 SNHLY, CDR2 FYNNEI. CDR3 nucleotide sequence: TGTGCCAGCAGCCTTTCTTTTAACTATGGCTACACCTTC. Translated, it gives CASSLSFNYGYTF.

The rearrangement uses TRBV28 and TRBJ1-1; perhaps TRBD1 as D (6 bases). Per the germline V gene, CDR1 is MDHEN and CDR2 is SYDVKM. The CDR3 covers 15 residues. The ends were cut back, 3 bases at V and 5 bases at J, with 16 bases in the middle. The CDR3 region has the DNA TGTGCCAGCAGTTTCCTGATAAGGGGGAATACTGAAGCTTTCTTT. It encodes CASSFLIRGNTEAFF.

This chain connects TRBV10-3 to TRBJ2-5, with D possibly TRBD1 on 7 matching bases. V gave up 6 bases and J gave up 2 bases, with 10 bases separating them. The CDR3 covers 13 residues. Germline V gene lookup returns CDR1 ENHRY and CDR2 SYGVKD. The CDR3 DNA sequence: TGTGCCATCAGCGCGGGACAGCAAGAGACCCAGTACTTC. Translated, it gives CAISAGQQETQYF.

The V and J genes are TRBV5-1 and TRBJ2-2, with 7 bases matching TRBD2. The length of the CDR3 is 15 residues. The J segment lost 7 bases and the V segment lost 1 base, leaving 7 bases of the junction unmatched. Looked up from germline, CDR1 is SGHRS and CDR2 is YFSETQ. CDR3 in amino acids: CASSLIPGGHGELFF. CDR3 sequence (DNA): TGCGCCAGCAGCTTGATCCCGGGAGGACACGGGGAGCTGTTTTTT.

This chain links TRBV6-6 with TRBJ1-2; 7 nucleotides line up with TRBD1. CDR3 size: 14 residues. CDR1 is MNHNY and CDR2 is SVGAGI in the germline V gene (reference sequence). J lost 4 bases, V lost 6 bases, and 8 bases had no gene match. CDR3 loop: CASSSDRVGYGYTF. The CDR3, as DNA: TGTGCCAGCAGCTCAGACAGGGTCGGCTATGGCTACACCTTC.

The chain recombines TRBV7-9 with TRBJ1-2; D is possibly TRBD1 (6 bases). V was shortened by 5 bases and J by 5 bases, with 15 bases between the two germline ends. The CDR3 totals 14 residues. Germline assignment: CDR1 SEHNR and CDR2 FQNEAQ (reference sequence). The CDR3 here is CASSPGAERYGYTF. The CDR3 DNA is TGTGCCAGCAGCCCGGGGGCGGAAAGATATGGCTACACCTTC.

This clone was detected once. The V and J genes are TRBV19 and TRBJ2-7; 7 bases agree with TRBD2. The V segment lost 9 bases and the J segment 5 bases; nucleotides outside the gene matches: 13. The CDR3 loop spans 14 amino acids. Germline values: CDR1 LNHDA, CDR2 SQIVND (reference sequence). The CDR3 loop is CASSNRGVWNEQYF. CDR3 coding DNA: TGTGCCAGCTCTAATCGGGGGGTGTGGAACGAGCAGTACTTC.

The chain uses TRBV19 and TRBJ2-5; TRBD1 matches at 10 bases. V shed 6 bases, J shed 5 bases, and the junction held 3 bases outside the gene matches. CDR1 and CDR2 from the germline V gene are LNHDA and SQIVND (reference sequence). This CDR3 has 13 amino acids. The CDR3 region is CASRGQGLETQYF. CDR3 coding DNA: TGTGCCAGTAGGGGACAGGGGCTGGAGACCCAGTACTTC.

The J gene is TRBJ2-3, the V gene TRBV7-9; D is uncertain. There are 12 residues in the CDR3. The V gene lost 5 bases and the J gene lost 6 bases, with 9 bases spanning the gap. CDR1 and CDR2 (germline): SEHNR, FQNEAQ (reference sequence). CDR3 loop: CASSPRTDTQYF. The CDR3 DNA reads as TGTGCCAGCAGCCCCCGGACGGATACGCAGTATTTT.